These 9 T cell receptor beta chains came from one sample sequenced in a study of T cell repertoires in cytomegalovirus infection. TCRdb fed the reads into MiXCR, producing one record per CDR3 protein. The data show about 130,000 distinct CDR3 sequences, with approximately 9.2% seen just once and roughly 9.1% held by the top ten. Source material: PBMCs. Receptor source: a human donor in good health (CMV status not recorded). Some clones in this sample may be carry-over from other donors' samples.

This clonotype was observed at least ten times. The chain uses TRBV7-2 and TRBJ2-1; 7 positions agree with TRBD1. Looked up from germline, CDR1 is SGHTA and CDR2 is FQGNSA. The CDR3 has 15 amino acids. J lost 8 bases, V lost 1 base, and 8 bases had no gene match. CDR3 nucleotide sequence: TGTGCCAGCAGCTTAGTACGACAGGGCAGGGATGAGCAGTTCTTC. Translating it yields CASSLVRQGRDEQFF.

This clonotype showed up many times. The chain couples TRBV20-1 to TRBJ2-3, with D perhaps matching TRBD2 (5 bases). This CDR3 is built from 16 residues. From germline, CDR1 is DFQATT and CDR2 SNEGSKA (reference sequence). Trimming left V 5 bases short and J 2 bases short, with 20 bases between. CDR3 amino acids: CSAGGVGSVSTDTQYF. In DNA, the CDR3 is TGCAGTGCTGGAGGCGTAGGTAGTGTTTCCACAGATACGCAGTATTTT.

The V and J genes are TRBV3-1 and TRBJ2-1, with TRBD1 as a possible D gene (6 bases). Trimming took 0 bases from V and 10 from J, leaving 7 bases between them. Germline V gives CDR1 LGHDT, CDR2 YNNKEL (reference sequence). This CDR3 region has 12 residues. This chain's CDR3 is CASSQERGEQFF. CDR3 nucleotides: TGTGCCAGCAGCCAAGAAAGGGGGGAGCAGTTCTTC.

This clonotype has at least ten counts. The chain uses TRBV20-1 and TRBJ2-6; D is uncertain. The CDR3 runs 14 residues. Germline V lookup: CDR1 DFQATT, CDR2 SNEGSKA (reference sequence). Here the CDR3 reads CASRRVSGANVLTF. In nucleotides, the CDR3 is TGCGCTTCTCGACGGGTCTCTGGGGCCAACGTCCTGACTTTC.

This clonotype was counted many times. The rearrangement links TRBV7-9 to TRBJ1-6, with D perhaps matching TRBD1 (5 bases). The V gene lost 5 bases and the J gene lost 6 bases, with 20 bases spanning the gap. Germline V gene data show CDR1 as SEHNR and CDR2 as FQNEAQ (reference sequence). The CDR3 has 17 amino acids. The CDR3 loop is CASSKPRQNTPNSPLHF. CDR3 sequence (DNA): TGTGCCAGCAGCAAACCCCGACAGAATACGCCTAATTCACCCCTCCACTTT.

This clonotype was detected many times. The chain joins TRBV28 to TRBJ1-2; possibly TRBD1 for D (6 bases). The CDR3 spans 14 residues. CDR1 MDHEN and CDR2 SYDVKM come from the germline V gene. V dropped 6 bases and J dropped 5 bases, with 16 bases sitting between them. CDR3 region: CASRVGGGGYGYTF. The DNA for the CDR3 is TGTGCCAGCAGGGTGGGAGGGGGGGGTTATGGCTACACCTTC.

In this sample, this clonotype turned up many times. The V gene is TRBV5-4, the J gene TRBJ2-7; D ambiguous. The ends were cut back, 2 bases at V and 3 bases at J, with 6 bases in the middle. CDR1 is SGHNT and CDR2 is YYREEE in the germline V gene (reference sequence). The CDR3 length is 12 residues. CDR3 region: CASSFLFYEQYF. The CDR3 region has the DNA TGTGCCAGCAGCTTTCTCTTCTACGAGCAGTACTTC. The variable domain in full, with the rest retrieved from reference TRBV5-4 and TRBJ2-7, is ETGVTQSPTHLIKTRGQQVTLRCSSQSGHNTVSWYQQALGQGPQFIFQYYREEENGRGNFPPRFSGLQFPNYSSELNVNALELDDSALYLCASSFLFYEQYFGPGTRLTVT.

This clonotype was seen at least ten times. The V gene is TRBV12-3 or TRBV12-4, the J gene TRBJ2-5; the D gene could be TRBD1 or TRBD2 (5 bases each). This CDR3 comprises 13 residues. Trimming removed 0 bases from V and 5 bases from J, with 7 bases in between. In nucleotides, the CDR3 is TGTGCCAGCAGTTTAGCGGGGACGGAGACCCAGTACTTC. Translated: CASSLAGTETQYF.

At least ten counts were recorded for this clonotype. The gene calls are TRBV7-2 and TRBJ1-2; 8 bases line up with TRBD1. Trimming took 3 bases from V and 6 from J; bases not matched to a gene: 12. This CDR3 has 16 residues. Per germline, CDR1 SGHTA and CDR2 FQGNSA. CDR3 sequence reads: CASSLRQGAGYNGYTF. CDR3 nucleotide sequence: TGTGCCAGCAGCTTGCGGCAGGGGGCAGGATATAATGGCTACACCTTC.